The 10 T cell receptor beta chains given below trace back to one sample, sequenced in a study of T cells after yellow fever vaccination. TCRdb re-called the 5' RACE reads through MiXCR, storing one row per CDR3 protein. In the table there are 300,000 to 350,000 distinct CDR3 sequences, 7% to 9% of which are singletons. The specimen was PBMCs, collected about 49 days after the first yellow fever vaccination. The source of these receptors is a man aged 18 to 30 who received the YFV17D yellow fever vaccine.

This rearrangement joins TRBV6-5 to TRBJ2-7; D is ambiguous. The CDR3 loop spans 14 amino acids. Trimming shortened V by 0 bases and J by 2 bases, and 8 bases separated the two germline ends. Germline CDR1 and CDR2: MNHEY and SVGAGI. In DNA, the CDR3 is TGTGCCAGCAGTTACTCGATACCTCCCTACGAGCAGTACTTC. Its protein product is CASSYSIPPYEQYF.

A few counts support this clonotype. The chain uses TRBV7-3 and TRBJ2-1, with D tentatively TRBD1 (5 bases). Germline loops: CDR1 SGHTA, CDR2 FQGTGA. Trimming removed 5 bases from V and 2 bases from J, with 13 bases in between. This CDR3 is 15 amino acids long. CDR3 nucleotide sequence: TGTGCCAGCAGCCCCCAGGGTGATCCCTACAATGAGCAGTTCTTC. As protein: CASSPQGDPYNEQFF.

This chain connects TRBV7-2 to TRBJ2-7, with TRBD2 identical over 10 bases. With V trimmed by 3 bases and J by 3 bases, 5 bases remained unmatched. Per germline, CDR1 SGHTA and CDR2 FQGNSA. This CDR3 comprises 15 residues. CDR3 coding DNA: TGTGCCAGCAGCTTCCTAGCGGGGGACTTCTACGAGCAGTACTTC. This encodes CASSFLAGDFYEQYF. Full variable domain (outside the CDR3, taken from reference TRBV7-2 and TRBJ2-7): GAGVSQSPSNKVTEKGKDVELRCDPISGHTALYWYRQSLGQGLEFLIYFQGNSAPDKSGLPSDRFSAERTGGSVSTLTIQRTQQEDSAVYLCASSFLAGDFYEQYFGPGTRLTVT.

This clonotype was observed a few times. The chain couples TRBV9 to TRBJ2-2; D gene ambiguous. V was trimmed by 3 bases and J by 8 bases, leaving 17 bases between them. Germline loops: CDR1 SGDLS, CDR2 YYNGEE. The CDR3 covers 15 residues. CDR3 DNA sequence: TGTGCCAGCAGCGCCCTCCCGGGCGGATTTGGGGAGCTGTTTTTT. Translating gives CASSALPGGFGELFF. The variable domain in full, with the rest retrieved from reference TRBV9 and TRBJ2-2, is DSGVTQTPKHLITATGQRVTLRCSPRSGDLSVYWYQQSLDQGLQFLIQYYNGEERAKGNILERFSAQQFPDLHSELNLSSLELGDSALYFCASSALPGGFGELFFGEGSRLTVL.

The chain is built from TRBV7-9 and TRBJ2-3; D gene unclear. This CDR3 spans 16 amino acids. CDR1 is SEHNR, CDR2 FQNEAQ, per germline (reference sequence). Trimming stripped 2 bases from V and 0 bases from J, with 12 bases between. This CDR3 reads CASSLTRRQSTDTQYF. In nucleotides, the CDR3 is TGTGCCAGCAGCTTAACGCGGCGGCAGAGCACAGATACGCAGTATTTT.

The sample holds a few counts of this clonotype. The chain links TRBV7-9 to TRBJ1-4; D gene ambiguous. This CDR3 is 14 amino acids long. In germline, CDR1 is SEHNR, CDR2 FQNEAQ (reference sequence). Trimming stripped 5 bases from V and 8 bases from J, with 15 bases between. The CDR3, as DNA: TGTGCCAGCAGCCCGACATCCCCCGGAGAAAAACTGTTTTTT. It is translated as CASSPTSPGEKLFF.

This chain joins TRBV5-1 and TRBJ1-2; a possible D gene is TRBD1 (6 bases). The ends were cut back, 0 bases at V and 1 base at J, with 13 bases in the middle. Per the germline V gene, CDR1 is SGHRS and CDR2 is YFSETQ. CDR3 length equals 16 residues. CDR3 in DNA: TGCGCCAGCAGCTTGGAGTTCGGACAGTTTAACTATGGCTACACCTTC. Protein sequence: CASSLEFGQFNYGYTF.

This clonotype was recorded a few times. V usage is TRBV6-2 or TRBV6-3 and J usage is TRBJ2-3; TRBD2 agrees at 12 bases. CDR1 and CDR2 from the germline V gene are MNHEY and SVGEGT. The CDR3 is 15 residues long. Trimming at V came to 4 bases and at J to 9 bases, leaving 8 bases not matched to a gene. The CDR3 sequence is CASSSTSGGPRTQYF. CDR3 bases: TGTGCCAGCAGTTCTACTAGCGGGGGGCCGAGAACGCAGTATTTT.

This clonotype has just a few counts. V usage is TRBV20-1 and J usage is TRBJ2-3, with a possible D match to TRBD1 (7 bases). V was clipped by 6 bases and J by 4 bases, with 23 bases between them. CDR1 and CDR2 from the germline V gene are DFQATT and SNEGSKA (reference sequence). This CDR3 spans 16 amino acids. The CDR3 nucleotides are TGCAGTGCCCTACTCAGGGGGGCCGGGTATGCAGATACGCAGTATTTT. Translating it yields CSALLRGAGYADTQYF.

This clonotype has a count of ten or more. This chain's CDR3 is CASHKGLAASTDTQYF. CDR3 nucleotides: TGTGCCAGCCACAAGGGACTAGCGGCTAGCACAGATACGCAGTATTTT. The rearrangement uses TRBV7-9 and TRBJ2-3, with TRBD2 matching 11 bases. Losses at the gene ends were 8 bases for V and 0 bases for J; bases not matched to a gene: 7. Germline CDR1 is SEHNR and CDR2 is FQNEAQ (reference sequence). The CDR3 has 16 residues.